The 7 T cell receptor beta chains listed next were all sequenced from one sample in a study of T cell repertoires in cytomegalovirus infection. Their recognized antigens are unknown. TCRdb itself ran the reads through MiXCR, one entry per CDR3 protein. Among a few hundred thousand distinct CDR3 sequences listed, approximately 40% were seen once. Material: cultured PBMCs, obtained from culture after CMV antigen stimulation. These TCRs come from a human donor in good health (CMV status not recorded). Some clones in this sample may be carry-over from other donors' samples.

The chain uses TRBV6-5 and TRBJ1-4; maybe TRBD1 (6 bases). This CDR3 comprises 14 residues. In germline, CDR1 is MNHEY, CDR2 SVGAGI. Trimming removed 6 bases from V and 7 bases from J, with 15 bases in between. CDR3 in DNA: TGTGCCAGCAGGACAGGCTCCGACCGTGAAAAACTGTTTTTT. Protein sequence: CASRTGSDREKLFF.

This clonotype was seen repeatedly, ten times or more. The rearrangement uses TRBV7-2 and TRBJ2-3, with 9 bases that match TRBD2. V lost 7 bases to trimming and J lost 2 bases; unmatched junction nucleotides: 7. Per germline, CDR1 SGHTA and CDR2 FQGNSA. The CDR3 has 15 residues. CDR3 sequence reads: CASKPLAGITDTQYF. The CDR3 nucleotides are TGTGCCAGCAAACCCCTAGCGGGGATCACAGATACGCAGTATTTT.

This clonotype was counted only a few times. J is TRBJ1-4 and V is TRBV7-2, with D tentatively TRBD1 (5 bases). Deletions cut 2 bases from V and 3 bases from J, with 13 bases between. Germline CDR1 and CDR2: SGHTA and FQGNSA. This CDR3 contains 16 residues. The CDR3, as DNA: TGTGCCAGCAGCTTAATCCCACAGGCACCTAATGAAAAACTGTTTTTT. It translates to CASSLIPQAPNEKLFF. Together with reference TRBV7-2 and TRBJ1-4, the CDR3 gives the full variable domain: GAGVSQSPSNKVTEKGKDVELRCDPISGHTALYWYRQSLGQGLEFLIYFQGNSAPDKSGLPSDRFSAERTGGSVSTLTIQRTQQEDSAVYLCASSLIPQAPNEKLFFGSGTQLSVL.

The chain joins TRBV7-4 to TRBJ2-2; 7 bases map to TRBD1. This CDR3 is 16 amino acids long. Germline CDR1 SGHVT, CDR2 SQSDAQ. Unmatched junction bases numbered 13, after V lost 8 bases and J lost 4 bases. DNA of the CDR3: TGTGCCAGCGGGGAGCCCGGTAGGGGGCTCACCGGGGAGCTGTTTTTT. Amino acids: CASGEPGRGLTGELFF.

For this clonotype: One end of the junction is discordant with germline, which a read error may explain. This chain connects TRBV4-1 to TRBJ1-1; D not resolved. Germline loops: CDR1 MGHRA, CDR2 YSYEKL. The CDR3 is 15 amino acids. The CDR3: CASSLPSTANTEAFF. For the CDR3, the DNA is TGTGCCAGCAGCCTCCCATCGACGGCGAACACTGAAGCTTTCTTT.

This clonotype was observed many times. The chain uses TRBV7-2 and TRBJ2-5; D uncertain. V was pared by 2 bases and J by 1 base, with 14 bases between. CDR1 and CDR2 from the germline V gene are SGHTA and FQGNSA. This CDR3 spans 16 amino acids. CDR3 nucleotides: TGTGCCAGCAGCTTAATAGGGCGCGGTATCCAAGAGACCCAGTACTTC. Its protein product is CASSLIGRGIQETQYF.

There are a few counts of this clonotype. An end of the junction does not agree with germline; a read error may underlie this. V gene TRBV6-1 combines with J gene TRBJ2-4, with D unresolved. The germline gives CDR1 MNHNS, CDR2 SASEGT. This CDR3 comprises 11 residues. The CDR3 here is CASSEAGPKDF. DNA of the CDR3: TGTGCCAGCAGTGAAGCCGGACCGAAGGACTTC.